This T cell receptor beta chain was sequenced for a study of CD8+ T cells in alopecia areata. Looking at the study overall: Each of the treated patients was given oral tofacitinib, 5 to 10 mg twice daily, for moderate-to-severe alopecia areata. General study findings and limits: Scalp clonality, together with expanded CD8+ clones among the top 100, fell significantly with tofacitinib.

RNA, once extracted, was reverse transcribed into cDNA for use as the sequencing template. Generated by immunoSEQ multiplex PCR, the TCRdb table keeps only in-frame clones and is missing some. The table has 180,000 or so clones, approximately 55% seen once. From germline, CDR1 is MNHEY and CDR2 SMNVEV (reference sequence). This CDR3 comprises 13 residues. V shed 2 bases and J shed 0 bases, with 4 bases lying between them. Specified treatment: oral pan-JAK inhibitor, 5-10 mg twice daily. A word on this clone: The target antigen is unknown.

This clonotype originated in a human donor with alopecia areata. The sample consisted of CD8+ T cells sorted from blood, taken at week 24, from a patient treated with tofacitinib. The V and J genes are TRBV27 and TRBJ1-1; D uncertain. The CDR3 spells CASSLALNTEAFF. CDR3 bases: TGTGCCAGCAGTTTAGCTTTGAACACTGAAGCTTTCTTT.